The present TCR beta chain was sequenced within a study of T cell changes during pregnancy in multiple sclerosis. This CDR3 has 14 amino acids. V dropped 6 bases and J dropped 7; count of bases not matched to a gene: 6. Germline assignment: CDR1 MNHNS and CDR2 SASEGT. Some clones are missing from TCRdb's copy, which holds only in-frame ones; the method was immunoSEQ multiplex PCR. The sample includes around 100,000 clones, approximately 93% of them seen just once. The chain carries TRBV6-1 and TRBJ1-6, with 7 bases fitting TRBD1. The sample consisted of peripheral blood, taken after pregnancy. This clonotype was obtained from a female donor with multiple sclerosis, enrolled in a pregnancy study. The DNA of the CDR3 is TGTGCCAGCAGAGCCGGGACAGCAAATTCACCCCTCCACTTT. The encoded protein is CASRAGTANSPLHF.